This TCR beta chain was recorded in a study of blood T cell repertoires in COVID-19. Study-level background: There were acute and convalescent COVID-19 samples, and they came from the United States, Italy and Spain.

In terms of age and location, participants ranged from roughly 18 to 100 years and lived in about 25 US areas. From germline, CDR1 is MNHEY and CDR2 SVGAGI. V lost 6 bases and J lost 3; bases outside the gene matches: 7. This CDR3 has 15 amino acids. How the authors handled the data: Researchers report that nucleated cell counts were estimated from reference gene primer amplification. The protocol was immunoSEQ multiplex PCR, while the TCRdb copy is restricted to in-frame clones and leaves out a portion. V, J and clone size derive from that table, while D and trimming were established from the DNA sequence. The repertoire holds approximately 400,000 clones, with roughly nine tenths as singletons.

This chain uses TRBV6-5 with TRBJ2-2; 7 bases agree with TRBD1. The source of this sequence is a woman aged 40-49 years who had been exposed to COVID-19. The material sequenced was PBMCs or T cells enriched from blood (not recorded which). For the CDR3, the DNA is TGTGCCAGCAGCCTCCGACAGGGCTACACCGGGGAGCTGTTTTTT. This sequence encodes CASSLRQGYTGELFF.